This T cell receptor (beta chain) stems from a study of T cell repertoires in cytomegalovirus infection. Study in general: The authors relied on CMV epitopes, both recently identified HLA-C-restricted and well-studied HLA-B-restricted. CMV infection together with matching HLA type was indicated by public TCR beta signatures. Study outcomes and limitations: CMV-specific TCR beta clonotypes restricted by HLA-C were the ones dominating the ex vivo response. Summed frequency of shared TCR beta families picked out CMV carriers who also had the relevant HLA.

As regards this clonotype: The target antigen is unknown.

TCRdb independently ran MiXCR on the reads; one entry per CDR3 protein. This sample has some 310,000 distinct CDR3 sequences; roughly 25% occur once, and the top ten carry about an eighth. The V end lost 5 bases, the J end lost 7 bases, and 17 bases lay between the germline ends. From germline, CDR1 is SGHTA and CDR2 FQGNSA. This CDR3 is built from 14 residues. This specimen was cultured PBMCs, taken from culture after CMV antigen stimulation. J is TRBJ1-1 and V is TRBV7-2, with D tentatively TRBD1 (5 bases). The TCR comes from a human donor in good health (CMV status not recorded). Some clones in this sample may be carry-over from other donors' samples. The CDR3 coding sequence is TGTGCCAGCAGCAGCCGGCCAGCGAGGGGTGAAGCTTTCTTT. It yields the protein CASSSRPARGEAFF.